This is a list of T cell receptor beta chains from one sample in a study of blood T cells in healthy people across ages. Each CDR3 protein gets one entry after TCRdb re-called the 5' RACE reads with MiXCR. The table shows hundreds of thousands of distinct CDR3 sequences, with roughly 50% occurring only once. The sample comprised blood. The receptors were sampled from a man aged 40-49 years in good health. Each CDR3 is given with its conserved first and last residue. Fields, in order: CDR3 DNA, CDR3 protein, D gene, J gene, clone size, V gene. A D gene is named only where the DNA matches it firmly. A clone size is listed for some rows: how often the clone was seen (once, few, many), or a class if it is expanded.

TGCGCCAGCAGCCAAGTCTTGGACGAGCAGTACTTC CASSQVLDEQYF NA TRBJ2-7 many TRBV4-3
TGTGCCAGCAACACCATCGAGGGTAAGACGGGGGAGCAGTACTTC CASNTIEGKTGEQYF NA TRBJ2-7 NA TRBV7-9
TGTGCCAGCATGTTAGGTGTGAACACTGAAGCTTTCTTT CASMLGVNTEAFF NA TRBJ1-1 NA TRBV6-5
TGTGCCAGCAAAACGGGGGGCTGGGATACGCAGTATTTT CASKTGGWDTQYF NA TRBJ2-3 NA TRBV28
TGTGCCAGCAGCAAAGGGGTAGTTCCTGGCTACACCTTC CASSKGVVPGYTF NA TRBJ1-2 NA TRBV7-9
TGTGCCAGCAGTCCAGGGGGCGAGTACAATGAGCAGTTCTTC CASSPGGEYNEQFF TRBD1 TRBJ2-1 NA TRBV28
TGTGCCAGCAGCTTACGGACTAGCGGGGTGGAGACCCAGTACTTC CASSLRTSGVETQYF TRBD2 TRBJ2-5 NA TRBV7-9
TGTGCCAGCAGTTTAACTAGCGGGGAATCCACGGAGACCCAGTTCTTC CASSLTSGESTETQFF TRBD2 TRBJ2-1 NA TRBV12-3/TRBV12-4
TGCGCCAGCAGCTTGGTGGGCGGACAGGGGGCCGCTTTTTACGAGCAGTACTTC CASSLVGGQGAAFYEQYF TRBD1 TRBJ2-7 NA TRBV5-1
TGTGCCAGCATCATAATACTAGCGGGGCTCGCAGATACGCAGTATTTT CASIIILAGLADTQYF TRBD2 TRBJ2-3 NA TRBV12-3/TRBV12-4
TGTGCCAGCAGCCGCGGGACTAGCGGGAGGCTTCGAGAGACCCAGTACTTC CASSRGTSGRLRETQYF TRBD2 TRBJ2-5 NA TRBV7-2
TGCGCCAGCAGCCCAGGGATTAGTACGGTATACAATGAGCAGTTCTTC CASSPGISTVYNEQFF NA TRBJ2-1 NA TRBV4-1
TGTGCCAGCAGTGACGGGAGGGGCTACACCTTC CASSDGRGYTF NA TRBJ1-2 NA TRBV6-4
TGTGCCAGCAGGGAGGCCCCAGATACGCAGTATTTT CASREAPDTQYF NA TRBJ2-3 NA TRBV27
TGTGCCAGCAGCTTTACTAGCGGGAGTCGTTACGAGCAGTACTTC CASSFTSGSRYEQYF TRBD2 TRBJ2-7 NA TRBV11-2
TGTGCCAGCAGCTTAGGCCGGCTCGGGGAGACCCAGTACTTC CASSLGRLGETQYF NA TRBJ2-5 few TRBV13